The clone carrying this T cell receptor beta chain showed up just a few times. Its specificity is unknown. These data originate in a study of beta chain features in type 1 diabetes. All of the isolated RNA was reverse transcribed, so expressed TCRB transcripts were sequenced. Only in-frame clones appear in the TCRdb table, and some are missing; sequencing was by immunoSEQ multiplex PCR. Of 120,000 to 150,000 clones in the sample, approximately 10% are singletons; the top ten hold 0.55% to 0.75%. Overall study findings and caveats: Insertions were fewer and deletions more numerous at VDJ junctions in type 1 diabetes patients.

The length of the CDR3 is 16 residues. Germline V gene sequence: CDR1 SGHDT, CDR2 YYEEEE. V dropped 3 bases and J dropped 5 bases, with 18 bases sitting between them. Specimen: central memory CD4+ T cells from blood. The TCR comes from a woman in her forties in good health. V usage is TRBV5-6 and J usage is TRBJ1-5; D is perhaps TRBD1 (5 bases). Here the CDR3 reads CASSYSTRGRDQPQHF. CDR3 coding DNA: TGTGCCAGCAGCTACTCGACAAGGGGTCGAGATCAGCCCCAGCATTTT. The variable domain in full, with the rest retrieved from reference TRBV5-6 and TRBJ1-5, is DAGVTQSPTHLIKTRGQQVTLRCSPKSGHDTVSWYQQALGQGPQFIFQYYEEEERQRGNFPDRFSGHQFPNYSSELNVNALLLGDSALYLCASSYSTRGRDQPQHFGDGTRLSIL.